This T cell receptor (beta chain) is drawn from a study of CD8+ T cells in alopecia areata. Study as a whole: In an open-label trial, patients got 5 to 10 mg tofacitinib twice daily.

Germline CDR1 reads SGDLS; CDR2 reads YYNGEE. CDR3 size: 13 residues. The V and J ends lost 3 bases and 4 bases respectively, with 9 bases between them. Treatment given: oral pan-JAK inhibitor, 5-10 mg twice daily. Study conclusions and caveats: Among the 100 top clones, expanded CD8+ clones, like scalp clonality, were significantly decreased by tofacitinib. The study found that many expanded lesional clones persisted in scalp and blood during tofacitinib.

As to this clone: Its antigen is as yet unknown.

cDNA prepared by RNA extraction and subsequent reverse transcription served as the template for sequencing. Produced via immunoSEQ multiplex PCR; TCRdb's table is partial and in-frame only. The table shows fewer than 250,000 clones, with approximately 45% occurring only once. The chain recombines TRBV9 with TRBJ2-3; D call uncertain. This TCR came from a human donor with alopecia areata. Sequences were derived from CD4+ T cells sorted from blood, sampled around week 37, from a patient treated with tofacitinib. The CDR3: CASSASGPDTQYF. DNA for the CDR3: TGTGCCAGCAGCGCCAGTGGGCCAGATACGCAGTATTTT.